The 16 T cell receptor beta chains below all came from one sample that was sequenced in a study of memory CD4+ T cells and cytomegalovirus serostatus. The sort gate was single viable CD3+CD4+CD8-CD45RO+ cells for memory CD4+ T cells. Only in-frame clones appear in the TCRdb table, and some are missing; sequencing was by immunoSEQ multiplex PCR. The sample lists about 73,000 clones, about 73% occurring once. The sample comprised memory CD4+ T cells from blood. The source is an adult in good health and CMV-seropositive.

This chain links TRBV30 with TRBJ1-2; D possibly corresponds to TRBD1 (6 bases). Trimming shortened V by 3 bases and J by 8 bases, and 16 bases separated the two germline ends. The CDR3 spans 13 residues. CDR1 and CDR2 from the germline V gene are GTSNPN and SVGIG (reference sequence). In DNA form, the CDR3 reads TGTGCCTGGAGAAGGTTTGGGGGCCGGGGCTACACCTTC. This codes for CAWRRFGGRGYTF.

The chain couples TRBV5-8 to TRBJ1-4, with TRBD1 as a possible D gene (6 bases). Trimming cost V 3 bases and J 10 bases, with 22 bases left between them. This CDR3 is built from 16 residues. Germline V gives CDR1 SGHTS, CDR2 YDEGEE. CDR3 region: CASSSRDTGLGRKLFF. The CDR3 region has the DNA TGTGCCAGCAGCTCTCGAGATACAGGGCTCGGGCGAAAACTGTTTTTT.

The rearrangement links TRBV2 to TRBJ2-5, with TRBD1 matching 7 bases. CDR3 size: 13 residues. The germline V gene has CDR1 SNHLY and CDR2 FYNNEI. V shed 6 bases and J 5 bases; nucleotides not matched to a gene: 6. CDR3 nucleotide sequence: TGTGCCAGCAGCAGTGACAGGGATGAGACCCAGTACTTC. As protein: CASSSDRDETQYF.

The chain is built from TRBV5-6 and TRBJ2-2; the match to TRBD2 covers 8 bases. The CDR3 totals 15 residues. The V segment lost 6 bases and the J segment 7 bases; nucleotides outside the gene matches: 11. Germline V gene data show CDR1 as SGHDT and CDR2 as YYEEEE. The CDR3 loop is CASTREARGVGELFF. In nucleotides, the CDR3 is TGTGCCAGCACGCGGGAGGCCCGGGGGGTCGGGGAGCTGTTTTTT. Variable domain in full (rest from reference TRBV5-6 and TRBJ2-2): DAGVTQSPTHLIKTRGQQVTLRCSPKSGHDTVSWYQQALGQGPQFIFQYYEEEERQRGNFPDRFSGHQFPNYSSELNVNALLLGDSALYLCASTREARGVGELFFGEGSRLTVL.

CDR3 sequence: CATSTGTGDPGNTIYF. The CDR3 DNA sequence: TGTGCCACCAGCACCGGGACAGGGGATCCTGGAAACACCATATATTTT. The chain recombines TRBV15 with TRBJ1-3; the match to TRBD1 covers 10 bases. Germline values: CDR1 LNHNV, CDR2 YYDKDF (reference sequence). The CDR3 runs to 16 residues. Unmatched junction bases numbered 5, after V lost 4 bases and J lost 2 bases.

J is TRBJ1-2 and V is TRBV6-6; D call uncertain. Per the germline V gene, CDR1 is MNHNY and CDR2 is SVGAGI (reference sequence). The CDR3 contains 13 residues. V dropped 4 bases and J dropped 0 bases, with 6 bases sitting between them. The CDR3 coding sequence is TGTGCCAGCAGTTCCGGGTCTAACTATGGCTACACCTTC. Translated: CASSSGSNYGYTF.

This chain links TRBV7-2 with TRBJ2-2, with D maybe TRBD2 (6 bases). Trimming stripped 2 bases from V and 4 bases from J, with 11 bases between. CDR3 length: 15 residues. The germline CDR1 and CDR2 sequences are SGHTA and FQGNSA. The CDR3 nucleotides are TGTGCCAGCAGCTTATACGGGAGCGGCACCGGGGAGCTGTTTTTT. This translates into CASSLYGSGTGELFF. The full variable domain, in which reference TRBV7-2 and TRBJ2-2 provide the parts outside the CDR3, is GAGVSQSPSNKVTEKGKDVELRCDPISGHTALYWYRQSLGQGLEFLIYFQGNSAPDKSGLPSDRFSAERTGGSVSTLTIQRTQQEDSAVYLCASSLYGSGTGELFFGEGSRLTVL.

The sample holds one count of this clone. The J gene is TRBJ2-7, the V gene TRBV7-6; D perhaps matches TRBD2 (5 bases). This CDR3 has 13 residues. V shed 1 base and J shed 6 bases, with 10 bases lying between them. Germline V CDR1 and CDR2: SGHVS, FNYEAQ. The CDR3 spells CASSLGNSGEQYF. The CDR3 coding sequence is TGTGCCAGCAGCTTAGGTAACAGCGGCGAGCAGTACTTC.

The chain links TRBV7-2 to TRBJ2-7, with TRBD1 identical over 8 bases. J gave up 2 bases and V 4 bases, and 4 bases lay outside the gene matches. The V gene's germline CDR1 is SGHTA and CDR2 FQGNSA. The CDR3 runs to 14 residues. The CDR3 bases are TGTGCCAGCAGCTCGCAGACAGGGGCCTACGAGCAGTACTTC. Its translation is CASSSQTGAYEQYF.

V usage is TRBV6-5 and J usage is TRBJ1-2, with TRBD1 as a possible D gene (6 bases). V was pared by 5 bases and J by 7 bases, with 17 bases between. This CDR3 comprises 14 residues. Germline CDR1 MNHEY, CDR2 SVGAGI. DNA for the CDR3: TGTGCCAGCAGTCCCCCCGGGGGGGCGCTTGGCTACACCTTC. Its protein is CASSPPGGALGYTF.

The gene calls are TRBV5-4 and TRBJ2-7; 7 bases map to TRBD1. The J segment lost 2 bases and the V segment lost 1 base, leaving 3 bases of the junction unmatched. CDR3 size: 14 residues. Germline CDR1 SGHNT, CDR2 YYREEE (reference sequence). CDR3 bases: TGTGCCAGCAGCTTGTTGGGACAGACCTACGAGCAGTACTTC. Amino acids: CASSLLGQTYEQYF.

The rearrangement uses TRBV11-2 and TRBJ2-5; no firm D call. This CDR3 has 15 amino acids. V lost 3 bases to trimming and J lost 5 bases, with 16 bases between them. Germline V gene data show CDR1 as SGHAT and CDR2 as FQNNGV. The CDR3 DNA follows: TGTGCCAGCAGCTTGGACCGCCAGGCGGCGGAGACCCAGTACTTC. Translation gives CASSLDRQAAETQYF.

The sample holds a few counts of this clone. The genes are TRBV7-2 and TRBJ2-3; D is uncertain. The CDR3 extends over 13 amino acids. CDR1 SGHTA and CDR2 FQGNSA come from the germline V gene. The V end was cut by 3 bases, the J end by 4 bases, with 8 bases between. The CDR3 reads CASSFRPADTQYF. CDR3 DNA: TGTGCCAGCAGCTTCCGACCAGCAGATACGCAGTATTTT.

CDR3: CASSDRGTGREETQYF. The CDR3 bases are TGTGCCAGCAGTGATCGAGGGACAGGGAGGGAGGAGACCCAGTACTTC. The genes are TRBV25-1 and TRBJ2-5; 9 bases line up with TRBD1. Unmatched junction bases numbered 10, after V lost 3 bases and J lost 5 bases. Germline V lookup: CDR1 MGHDK, CDR2 SYGVNS. This CDR3 contains 16 residues.

This chain joins TRBV28 and TRBJ2-3, with 10 bases identical to TRBD2. The trim removed 3 bases at V and 5 bases at J, leaving 5 bases unmatched. This CDR3 is built from 15 residues. Germline V gene data show CDR1 as MDHEN and CDR2 as SYDVKM. The CDR3 bases are TGTGCCAGCAGTTTGCGAGCGGGGGGGGGAGATACGCAGTATTTT. It is translated as CASSLRAGGGDTQYF.

The genes are TRBV15 and TRBJ1-4; perhaps TRBD1 as D (5 bases). This CDR3 comprises 19 residues. The V gene lost 0 bases and the J gene lost 5 bases, with 22 bases spanning the gap. Germline V gene sequence: CDR1 LNHNV, CDR2 YYDKDF (reference sequence). DNA of the CDR3: TGTGCCACCAGCAGAGATCTATGGGGCGCGACAATGGACAATGAAAAACTGTTTTTT. It encodes CATSRDLWGATMDNEKLFF. The full variable domain, in which reference TRBV15 and TRBJ1-4 provide the parts outside the CDR3, is DAMVIQNPRYQVTQFGKPVTLSCSQTLNHNVMYWYQQKSSQAPKLLFHYYDKDFNNEADTPDNFQSRRPNTSFCFLDIRSPGLGDTAMYLCATSRDLWGATMDNEKLFFGSGTQLSVL.